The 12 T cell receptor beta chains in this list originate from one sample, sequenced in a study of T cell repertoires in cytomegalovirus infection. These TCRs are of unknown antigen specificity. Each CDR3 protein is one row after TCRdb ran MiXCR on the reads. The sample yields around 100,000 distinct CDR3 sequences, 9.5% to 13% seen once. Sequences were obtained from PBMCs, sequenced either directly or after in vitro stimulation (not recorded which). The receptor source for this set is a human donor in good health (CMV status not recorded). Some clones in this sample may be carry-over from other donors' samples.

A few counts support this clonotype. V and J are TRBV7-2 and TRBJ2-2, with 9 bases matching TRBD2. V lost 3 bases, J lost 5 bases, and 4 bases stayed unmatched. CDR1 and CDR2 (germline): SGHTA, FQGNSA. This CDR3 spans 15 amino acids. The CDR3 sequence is CASSFSGSWTGELFF. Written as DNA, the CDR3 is TGTGCCAGCAGCTTTAGCGGGAGCTGGACCGGGGAGCTGTTTTTT.

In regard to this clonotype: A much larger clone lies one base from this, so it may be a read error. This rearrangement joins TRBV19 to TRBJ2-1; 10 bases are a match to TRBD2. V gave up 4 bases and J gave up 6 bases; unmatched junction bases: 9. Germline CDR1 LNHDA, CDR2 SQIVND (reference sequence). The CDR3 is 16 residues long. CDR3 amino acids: CASSTLAGMSSNEQFF. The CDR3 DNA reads TGTGCCAGTAGTACACTAGCGGGAATGAGTAGCAATGAGCAGTTCTTC.

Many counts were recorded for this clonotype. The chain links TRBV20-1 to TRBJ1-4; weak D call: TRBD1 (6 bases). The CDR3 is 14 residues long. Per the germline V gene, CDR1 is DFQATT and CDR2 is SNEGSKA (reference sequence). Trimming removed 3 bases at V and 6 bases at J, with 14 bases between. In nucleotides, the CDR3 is TGCAGTGCTAGGGGGACTGGGGGCCATGAAAAACTGTTTTTT. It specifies CSARGTGGHEKLFF.

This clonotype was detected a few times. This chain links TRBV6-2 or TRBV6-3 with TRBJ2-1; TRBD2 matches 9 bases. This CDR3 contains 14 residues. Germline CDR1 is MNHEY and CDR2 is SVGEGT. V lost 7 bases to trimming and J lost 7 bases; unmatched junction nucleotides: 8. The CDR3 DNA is TGTGCCAGCAACCAGCGGGAGGTTTGGAATGAGCAGTTCTTC. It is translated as CASNQREVWNEQFF.

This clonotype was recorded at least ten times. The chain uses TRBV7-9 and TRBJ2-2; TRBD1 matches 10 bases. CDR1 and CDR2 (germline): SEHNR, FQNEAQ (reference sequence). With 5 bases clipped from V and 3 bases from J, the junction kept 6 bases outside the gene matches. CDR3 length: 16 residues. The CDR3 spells CASSPRTGGYTGELFF. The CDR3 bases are TGTGCCAGCAGCCCCCGGACAGGGGGATACACCGGGGAGCTGTTTTTT.

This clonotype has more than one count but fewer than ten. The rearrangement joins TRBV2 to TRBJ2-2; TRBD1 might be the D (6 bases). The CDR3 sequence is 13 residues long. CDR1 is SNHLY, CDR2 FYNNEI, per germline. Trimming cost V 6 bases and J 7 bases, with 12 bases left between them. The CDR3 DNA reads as TGTGCCAGCAGATACAGGGATTTCGGGGAGCTGTTTTTT. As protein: CASRYRDFGELFF.

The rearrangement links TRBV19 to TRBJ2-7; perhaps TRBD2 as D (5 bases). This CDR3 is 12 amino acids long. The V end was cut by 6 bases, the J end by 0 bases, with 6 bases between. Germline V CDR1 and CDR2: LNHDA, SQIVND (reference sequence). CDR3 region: CASSGVSYEQYF. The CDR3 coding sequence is TGTGCCAGTAGCGGGGTCTCCTACGAGCAGTACTTC.

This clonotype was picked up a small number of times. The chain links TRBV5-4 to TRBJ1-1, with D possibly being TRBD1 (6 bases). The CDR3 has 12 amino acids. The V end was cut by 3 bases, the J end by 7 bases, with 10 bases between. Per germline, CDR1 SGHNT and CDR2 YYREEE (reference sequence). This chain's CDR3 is CASSSQGIEAFF. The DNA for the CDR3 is TGTGCCAGCAGCTCTCAGGGGATTGAAGCTTTCTTT.

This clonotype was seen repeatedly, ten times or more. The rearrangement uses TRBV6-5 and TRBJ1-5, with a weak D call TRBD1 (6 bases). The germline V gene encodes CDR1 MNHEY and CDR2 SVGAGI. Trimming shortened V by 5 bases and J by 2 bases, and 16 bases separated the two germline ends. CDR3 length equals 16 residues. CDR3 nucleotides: TGTGCCAGCAGTACAGGGAGGCTTGGACGCAATCAGCCCCAGCATTTT. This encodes CASSTGRLGRNQPQHF.

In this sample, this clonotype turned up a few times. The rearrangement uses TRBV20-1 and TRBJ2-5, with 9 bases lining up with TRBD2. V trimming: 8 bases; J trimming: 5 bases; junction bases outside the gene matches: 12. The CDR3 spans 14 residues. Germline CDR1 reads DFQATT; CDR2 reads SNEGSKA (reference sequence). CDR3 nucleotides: TGCAGTAAAAGTCCCGGACTAGCGACGGAGACCCAGTACTTC. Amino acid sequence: CSKSPGLATETQYF.

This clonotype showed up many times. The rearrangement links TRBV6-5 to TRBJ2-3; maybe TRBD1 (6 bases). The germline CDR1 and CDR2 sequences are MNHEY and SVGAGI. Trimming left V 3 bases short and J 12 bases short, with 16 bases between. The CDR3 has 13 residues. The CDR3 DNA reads TGTGCCAGCAGTTATGAGGGGGATAGCACTCAGTATTTT. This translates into CASSYEGDSTQYF.

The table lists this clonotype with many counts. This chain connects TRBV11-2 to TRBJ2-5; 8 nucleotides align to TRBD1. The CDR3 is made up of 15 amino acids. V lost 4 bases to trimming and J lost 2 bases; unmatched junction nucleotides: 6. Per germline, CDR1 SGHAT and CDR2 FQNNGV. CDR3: CASSSTGTGQETQYF. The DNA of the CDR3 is TGTGCCAGCAGCTCTACCGGGACAGGACAAGAGACCCAGTACTTC.